This is a list of T cell receptor beta chains from one sample in a study of OX40 agonist ivuxolimab in advanced cancers. Using immunoSEQ multiplex PCR, the repertoire was profiled, and TCRdb retains in-frame clones only, with some absent. The sample comprises about 70,000 clones, more than 80% of which are singletons, and about 1.1% rests with the top ten. The source was CD4+ or CD8+ T cells sorted from blood, collected in a trial of the OX40 agonist ivuxolimab. Source of these receptors: an adult with an advanced solid tumor such as melanoma, head and neck, liver or kidney cancer. Both conserved end residues are part of each CDR3. The D gene is left open where the match is weak. Clone size, where shown, is once, few, many, or a class for clones that have expanded.

clone_size: .
d_call: .
v_call: TRBV21-1
j_call: TRBJ2-5
cdr3_aa: CASSKASRLQSWGEVEETQYF
cdr3_nt: TGTGCCAGCAGCAAAGCCAGTCGTTTACAGAGCTGGGGGGAAGTTGAAGAGACCCAGTACTTC

clone_size: .
d_call: TRBD1
v_call: TRBV10-3
j_call: TRBJ1-5
cdr3_aa: CAISGGGQGAQPQHF
cdr3_nt: TGTGCCATCAGTGGAGGAGGACAGGGGGCTCAGCCCCAGCATTTT

clone_size: .
d_call: .
v_call: TRBV11-2
j_call: TRBJ2-7
cdr3_aa: CASSLDLSWGYEQYF
cdr3_nt: TGTGCCAGCAGCTTAGATCTATCCTGGGGCTACGAGCAGTACTTC

clone_size: .
d_call: .
v_call: TRBV27
j_call: TRBJ2-3
cdr3_aa: CASSRTSTDTQYF
cdr3_nt: TGTGCCAGCAGTCGGACTAGCACAGATACGCAGTATTTT

clone_size: .
d_call: .
v_call: TRBV27
j_call: TRBJ2-7
cdr3_aa: CASSLRDGVGEQYF
cdr3_nt: TGTGCCAGCAGTTTACGGGACGGGGTGGGCGAGCAGTACTTC

clone_size: .
d_call: TRBD2
v_call: TRBV7-2
j_call: TRBJ2-1
cdr3_aa: CASSPTAGGYNEQFF
cdr3_nt: TGTGCCAGCAGCCCAACAGCGGGGGGCTACAATGAGCAGTTCTTC

clone_size: .
d_call: .
v_call: TRBV11-2
j_call: TRBJ2-5
cdr3_aa: CASSQKTQYF
cdr3_nt: TGTGCCAGCAGCCAAAAAACCCAGTACTTC

clone_size: .
d_call: .
v_call: TRBV13
j_call: TRBJ1-1
cdr3_aa: CASRIFSHQTEAFF
cdr3_nt: TGTGCCAGCAGGATTTTCTCCCACCAAACTGAAGCTTTCTTT

clone_size: .
d_call: .
v_call: TRBV4-1
j_call: TRBJ2-1
cdr3_aa: CASSQGEGAYNEQFF
cdr3_nt: TGCGCCAGCAGCCAAGGGGAAGGGGCCTACAATGAGCAGTTCTTC

clone_size: .
d_call: .
v_call: TRBV13
j_call: TRBJ2-7
cdr3_aa: CASSLAGGFEQYF
cdr3_nt: TGTGCCAGCAGCTTAGCTGGGGGATTCGAGCAGTACTTC

clone_size: few
d_call: .
v_call: TRBV19
j_call: TRBJ1-1
cdr3_aa: CASNWRGRTEAFF
cdr3_nt: TGTGCCTCTAACTGGCGGGGACGCACTGAAGCTTTCTTT

clone_size: .
d_call: TRBD2
v_call: TRBV6-1
j_call: TRBJ2-5
cdr3_aa: CAIRLRLARETQYF
cdr3_nt: TGTGCCATCCGACTGAGACTAGCGCGAGAGACCCAGTACTTC

clone_size: .
d_call: .
v_call: TRBV5-1
j_call: TRBJ2-1
cdr3_aa: CASSIGTVYNEQFF
cdr3_nt: TGCGCCAGCAGCATAGGGACGGTCTACAATGAGCAGTTCTTC

clone_size: .
d_call: .
v_call: TRBV28
j_call: TRBJ1-3
cdr3_aa: CASTDGVSSGNTIYF
cdr3_nt: TGTGCCAGCACAGACGGAGTGAGCTCTGGAAACACCATATATTTT